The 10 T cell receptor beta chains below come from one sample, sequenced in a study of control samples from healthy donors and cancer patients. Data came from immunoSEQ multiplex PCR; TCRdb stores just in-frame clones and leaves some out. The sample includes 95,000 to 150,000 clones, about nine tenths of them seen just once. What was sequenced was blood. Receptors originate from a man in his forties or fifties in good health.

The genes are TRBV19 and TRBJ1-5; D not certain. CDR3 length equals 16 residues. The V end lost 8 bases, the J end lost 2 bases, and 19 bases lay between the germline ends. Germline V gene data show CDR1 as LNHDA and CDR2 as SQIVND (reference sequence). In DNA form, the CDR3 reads TGTGCCAGTCAACTCCGGGTTGTTCGGGGCAATCAGCCCCAGCATTTT. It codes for CASQLRVVRGNQPQHF.

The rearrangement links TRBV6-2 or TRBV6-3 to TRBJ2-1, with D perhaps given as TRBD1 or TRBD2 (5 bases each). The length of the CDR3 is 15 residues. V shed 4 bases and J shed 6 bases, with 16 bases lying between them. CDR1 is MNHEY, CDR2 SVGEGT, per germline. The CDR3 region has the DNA TGTGCCAGCAGTTCAAGGGACGGCTTAATCAATGAGCAGTTCTTC. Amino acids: CASSSRDGLINEQFF.

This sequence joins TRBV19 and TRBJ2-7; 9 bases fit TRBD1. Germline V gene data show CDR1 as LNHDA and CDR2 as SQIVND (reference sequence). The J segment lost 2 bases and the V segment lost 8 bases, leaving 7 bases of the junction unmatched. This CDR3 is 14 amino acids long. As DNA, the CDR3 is TGTGCCAGTTCCGACAGGGGGATGACCTACGAGCAGTACTTC. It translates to CASSDRGMTYEQYF. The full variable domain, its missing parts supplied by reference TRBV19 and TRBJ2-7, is DGGITQSPKYLFRKEGQNVTLSCEQNLNHDAMYWYRQDPGQGLRLIYYSQIVNDFQKGDIAEGYSVSREKKESFPLTVTSAQKNPTAFYLCASSDRGMTYEQYFGPGTRLTVT.

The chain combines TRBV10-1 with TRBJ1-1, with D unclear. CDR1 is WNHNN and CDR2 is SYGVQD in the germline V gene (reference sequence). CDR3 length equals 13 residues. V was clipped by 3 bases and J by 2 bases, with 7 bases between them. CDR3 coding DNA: TGCGCCAGCAGTGAACAGATTAACACTGAAGCTTTCTTT. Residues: CASSEQINTEAFF.

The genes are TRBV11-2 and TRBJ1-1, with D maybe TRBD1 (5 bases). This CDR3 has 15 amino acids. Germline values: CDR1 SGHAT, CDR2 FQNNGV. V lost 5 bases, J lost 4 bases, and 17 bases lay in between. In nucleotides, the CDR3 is TGTGCCAGCAGCCTAACCCTGGGACTGACCACTGAAGCTTTCTTT. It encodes CASSLTLGLTTEAFF.

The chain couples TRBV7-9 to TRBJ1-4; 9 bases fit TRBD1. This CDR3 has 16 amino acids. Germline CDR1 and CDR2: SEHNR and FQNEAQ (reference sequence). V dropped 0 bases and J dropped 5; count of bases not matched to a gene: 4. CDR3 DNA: TGTGCCAGCAGCTTAGCCTTGACAGGGGGAAATGAAAAACTGTTTTTT. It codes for CASSLALTGGNEKLFF.

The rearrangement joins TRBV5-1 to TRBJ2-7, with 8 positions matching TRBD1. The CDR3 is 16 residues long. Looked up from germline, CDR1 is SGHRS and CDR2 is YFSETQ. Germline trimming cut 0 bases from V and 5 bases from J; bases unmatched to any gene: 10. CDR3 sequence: CASSLVETGGLDEQYF. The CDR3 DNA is TGCGCCAGCAGCTTGGTGGAAACAGGGGGTCTAGACGAGCAGTACTTC.

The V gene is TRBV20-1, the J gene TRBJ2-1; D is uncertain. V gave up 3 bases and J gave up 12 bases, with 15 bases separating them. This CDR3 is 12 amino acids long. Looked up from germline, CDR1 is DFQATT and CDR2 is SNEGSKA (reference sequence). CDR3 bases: TGCAGTGCTAGTTCCGCGGTTACGGGGCAGTTCTTC. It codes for CSASSAVTGQFF.

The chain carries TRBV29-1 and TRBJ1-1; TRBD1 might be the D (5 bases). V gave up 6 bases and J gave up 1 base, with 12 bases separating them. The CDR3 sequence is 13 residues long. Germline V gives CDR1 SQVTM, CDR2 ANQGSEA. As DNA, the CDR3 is TGCAGCGTGGACGTGGGGGGGAACACTGAAGCTTTCTTT. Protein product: CSVDVGGNTEAFF.

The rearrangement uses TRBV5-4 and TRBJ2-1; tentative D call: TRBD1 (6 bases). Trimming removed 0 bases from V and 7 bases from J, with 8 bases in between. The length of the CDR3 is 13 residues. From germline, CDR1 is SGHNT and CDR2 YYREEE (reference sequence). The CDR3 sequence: CASSLVGGNEQFF. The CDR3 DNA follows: TGTGCCAGCAGCTTGGTAGGGGGAAATGAGCAGTTCTTC. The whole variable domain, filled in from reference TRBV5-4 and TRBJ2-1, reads ETGVTQSPTHLIKTRGQQVTLRCSSQSGHNTVSWYQQALGQGPQFIFQYYREEENGRGNFPPRFSGLQFPNYSSELNVNALELDDSALYLCASSLVGGNEQFFGPGTRLTVL.